This T cell receptor beta chain derives from a study of CD8 T cells in ankylosing spondylitis (dated by TCRdb to about 2017). Notes on the research overall: The study profiled T cell receptor beta repertoires in healthy donors and ankylosing spondylitis patients to find disease-linked TCR variants. The full study cohort comprised around 25 ankylosing spondylitis patients and over 95 healthy donors. Samples of peripheral blood were taken, and for ankylosing spondylitis patients, synovial fluid was collected as well.

Summary of the overall study and its limitations: The disease-linked clones showed a CD8+ phenotype and occurred at relatively low frequencies in peripheral blood. According to the report, matched synovial fluid samples from ankylosing spondylitis patients were significantly enriched for the disease-linked clones. Blood from ankylosing spondylitis patients appeared to be characterized by a TCR beta motif composed of eight highly homologous amino acid variants. Some TCR beta motif variants had previously been reported in synovial fluid and blood of reactive arthritis patients, which suggested common disease-initiation mechanisms.

The table lists this clonotype with a few counts. Its antigen remains unidentified. No base-level quality is on record; no much larger clone is a single base apart. Instrument on record: Illumina HiSeq 2500. Quantitative 5'-RACE with molecular barcodes was used to prepare TCR beta libraries. The authors processed their data as follows. A new computational method, built on a probabilistic model of VDJ rearrangement, was used to identify disease-linked TCR variants. In-frame beta chains were kept once TCRdb had trimmed the public reads at Q25 with fastp and called clones with MiXCR. Merged by CDR3 protein, the rows form single entries marked with the most common genes and DNA. It is TCRdb's table, rather than the study itself, that gives the V and J calls and clone size. The sample table records 700,000 to 1,000,000 distinct CDR3 sequences; about 10% of these occur just once. More than 0.5% of the sample is in the top ten clones.

Measured from the cysteine to the phenylalanine, the CDR3 is 14 residues long. Here the CDR3 DNA is all that survives: 42 bases in frame from base 1. The V and J ends are trimmed by 8 bases and 3 bases, leaving 14 bases between them. CDR1 MDHEN and CDR2 SYDVKM are derived from the germline V gene. This TCR was recovered from a male donor with ankylosing spondylitis. Material for sequencing was blood, either unsorted or a sorted T cell fraction (not recorded which). The V and J segments used are TRBV28 and TRBJ2-1, and the D gene may be TRBD2, 6 bases matching. Here the CDR3 is given as CASLEEGRYNEQFF. In nucleotides, the sequence is TGTGCCAGCCTAGAGGAGGGCCGCTACAATGAGCAGTTCTTC.